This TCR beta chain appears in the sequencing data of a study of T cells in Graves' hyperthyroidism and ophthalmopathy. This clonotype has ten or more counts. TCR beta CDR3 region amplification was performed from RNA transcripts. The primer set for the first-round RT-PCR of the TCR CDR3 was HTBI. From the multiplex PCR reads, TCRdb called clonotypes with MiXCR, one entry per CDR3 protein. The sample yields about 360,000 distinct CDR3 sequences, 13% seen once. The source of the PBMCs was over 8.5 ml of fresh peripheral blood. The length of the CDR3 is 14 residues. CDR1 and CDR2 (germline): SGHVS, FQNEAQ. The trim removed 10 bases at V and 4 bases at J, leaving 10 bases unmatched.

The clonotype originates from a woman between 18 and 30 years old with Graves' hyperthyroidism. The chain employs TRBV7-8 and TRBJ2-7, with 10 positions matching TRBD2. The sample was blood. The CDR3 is CATQREGGPYEQYF. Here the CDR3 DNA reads TGTGCCACCCAGCGGGAGGGAGGGCCTTACGAGCAGTACTTC.